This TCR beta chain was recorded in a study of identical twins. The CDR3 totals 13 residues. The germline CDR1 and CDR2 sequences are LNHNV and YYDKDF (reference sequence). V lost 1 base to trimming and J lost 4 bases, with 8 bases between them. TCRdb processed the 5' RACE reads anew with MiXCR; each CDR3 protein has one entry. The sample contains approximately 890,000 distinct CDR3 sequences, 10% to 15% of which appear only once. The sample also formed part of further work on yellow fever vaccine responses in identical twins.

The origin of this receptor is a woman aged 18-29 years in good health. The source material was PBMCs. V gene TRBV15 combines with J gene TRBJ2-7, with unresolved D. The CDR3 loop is CATSRGLEYEQYV. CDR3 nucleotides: TGTGCCACCAGCAGAGGACTGGAGTACGAGCAGTACGTC.